This TCR beta chain was obtained from a study of blood T cell repertoires in COVID-19. Sequencing used immunoSEQ multiplex PCR; TCRdb keeps in-frame clones, though not all of them. The data show a few hundred thousand clones, over 75% seen once. CDR1 and CDR2 (germline): SQVTM, ANQGSEA. The CDR3 consists of 12 residues. Trimming at V came to 4 bases and at J to 8 bases, leaving 6 bases not matched to a gene. Resolution of symptoms, clearance, or two negative PCRs was present in recovered Cohort 3 donors. Concerning this clone: The same CDR3 can be traced to other DNA sequences in this sample.

The TCR comes from a woman aged 25-40 years who had recovered from COVID-19. Sequenced material: PBMCs or T cells enriched from blood (not recorded which). The V gene is TRBV29-1, the J gene TRBJ1-2, with TRBD1 matching over 8 bases. Here the CDR3 DNA reads TGCAGCGTTGGACAGGGGCTAGGGGGCTACACCTTC. It translates to CSVGQGLGGYTF.